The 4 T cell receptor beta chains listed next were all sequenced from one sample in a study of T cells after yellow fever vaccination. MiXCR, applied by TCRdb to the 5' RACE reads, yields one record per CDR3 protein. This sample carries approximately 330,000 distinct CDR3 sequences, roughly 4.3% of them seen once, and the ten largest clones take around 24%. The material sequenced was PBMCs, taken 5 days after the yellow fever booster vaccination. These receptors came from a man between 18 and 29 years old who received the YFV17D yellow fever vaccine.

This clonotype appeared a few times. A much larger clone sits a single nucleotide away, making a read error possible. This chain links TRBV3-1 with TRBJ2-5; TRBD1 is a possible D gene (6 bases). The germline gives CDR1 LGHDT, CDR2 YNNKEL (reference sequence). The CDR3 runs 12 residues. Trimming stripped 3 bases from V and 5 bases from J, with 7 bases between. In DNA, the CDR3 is TGTGCCAGCAGCCAGAGGGGGGAGACCCAGTACTTC. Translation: CASSQRGETQYF.

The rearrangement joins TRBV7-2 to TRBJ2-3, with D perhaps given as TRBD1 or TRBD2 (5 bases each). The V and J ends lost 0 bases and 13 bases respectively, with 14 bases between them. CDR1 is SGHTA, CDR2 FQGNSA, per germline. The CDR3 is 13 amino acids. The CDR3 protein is CASSLAGAREKYF. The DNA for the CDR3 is TGTGCCAGCAGCTTAGCCGGGGCCCGTGAAAAGTATTTT.

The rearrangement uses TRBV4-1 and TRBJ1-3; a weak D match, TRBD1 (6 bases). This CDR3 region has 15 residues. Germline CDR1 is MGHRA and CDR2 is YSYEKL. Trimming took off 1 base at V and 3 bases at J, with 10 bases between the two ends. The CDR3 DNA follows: TGCGCCAGCAGCCAAGGAGGGGGTTATGGAAACACCATATATTTT. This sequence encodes CASSQGGGYGNTIYF.

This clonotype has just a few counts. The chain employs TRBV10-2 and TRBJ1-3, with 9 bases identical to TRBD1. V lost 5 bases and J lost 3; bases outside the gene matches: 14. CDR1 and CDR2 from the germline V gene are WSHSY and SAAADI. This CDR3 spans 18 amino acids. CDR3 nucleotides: TGCGCCAGCAGTCGACTGGGACAGGGTTTTGGGGATGGAAACACCATATATTTT. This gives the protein CASSRLGQGFGDGNTIYF.